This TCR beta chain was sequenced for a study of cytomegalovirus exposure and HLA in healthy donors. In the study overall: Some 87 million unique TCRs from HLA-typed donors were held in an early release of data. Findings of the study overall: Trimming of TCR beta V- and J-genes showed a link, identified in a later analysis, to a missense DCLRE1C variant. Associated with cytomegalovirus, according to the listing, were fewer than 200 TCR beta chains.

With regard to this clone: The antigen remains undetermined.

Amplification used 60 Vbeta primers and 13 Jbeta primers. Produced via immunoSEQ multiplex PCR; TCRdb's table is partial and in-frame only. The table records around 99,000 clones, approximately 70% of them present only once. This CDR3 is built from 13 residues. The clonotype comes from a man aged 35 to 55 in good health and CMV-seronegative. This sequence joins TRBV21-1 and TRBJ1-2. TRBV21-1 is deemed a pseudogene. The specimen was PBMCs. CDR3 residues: CASSKPGEDGYTF. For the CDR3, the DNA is TGTGCCAGCAGCAAACCCGGAGAAGATGGCTACACCTTC.